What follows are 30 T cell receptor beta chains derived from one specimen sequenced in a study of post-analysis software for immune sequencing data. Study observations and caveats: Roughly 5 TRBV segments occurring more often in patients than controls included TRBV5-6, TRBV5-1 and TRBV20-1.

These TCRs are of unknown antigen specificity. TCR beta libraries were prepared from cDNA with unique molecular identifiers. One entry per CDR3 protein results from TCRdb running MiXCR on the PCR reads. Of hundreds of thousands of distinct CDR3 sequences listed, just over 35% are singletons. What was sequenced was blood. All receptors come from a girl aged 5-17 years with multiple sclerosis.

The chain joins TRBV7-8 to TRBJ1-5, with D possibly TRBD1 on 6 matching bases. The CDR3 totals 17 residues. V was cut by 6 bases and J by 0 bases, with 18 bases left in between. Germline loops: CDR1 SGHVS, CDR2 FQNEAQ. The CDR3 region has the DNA TGTGCCAGCAGTTTTTCGCCAGGGGACTTTAGCAATCAGCCCCAGCATTTT. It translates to CASSFSPGDFSNQPQHF. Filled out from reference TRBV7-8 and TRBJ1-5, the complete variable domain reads GAGVSQSPRYKVAKRGQDVALRCDPISGHVSLFWYQQALGQGPEFLTYFQNEAQLDKSGLPSDRFFAERPEGSVSTLKIQRTQQEDSAVYLCASSFSPGDFSNQPQHFGDGTRLSIL.

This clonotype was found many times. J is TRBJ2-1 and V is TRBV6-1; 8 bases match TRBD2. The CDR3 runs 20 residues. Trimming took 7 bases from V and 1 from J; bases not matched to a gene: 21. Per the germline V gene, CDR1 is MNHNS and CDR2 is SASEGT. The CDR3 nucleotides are TGTGCCAGCAAGCGGGATGACCGGGAGGGCCGATATGGGTCCTACAATGAGCAGTTCTTC. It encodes CASKRDDREGRYGSYNEQFF.

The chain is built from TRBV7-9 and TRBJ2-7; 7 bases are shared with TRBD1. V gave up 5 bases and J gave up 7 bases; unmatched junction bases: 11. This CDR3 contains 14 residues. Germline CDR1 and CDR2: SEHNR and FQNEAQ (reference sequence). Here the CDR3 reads CASSPQGPYNEQYF. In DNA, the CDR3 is TGTGCCAGCAGCCCACAGGGGCCGTACAATGAGCAGTACTTC.

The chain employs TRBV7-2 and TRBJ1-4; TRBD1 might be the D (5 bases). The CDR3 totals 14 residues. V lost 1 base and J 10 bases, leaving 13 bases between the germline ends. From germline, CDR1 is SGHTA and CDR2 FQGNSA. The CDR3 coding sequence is TGTGCCAGCAGCTTAGACAGGAAAGGGTCAAAACTGTTTTTT. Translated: CASSLDRKGSKLFF. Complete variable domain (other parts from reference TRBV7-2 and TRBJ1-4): GAGVSQSPSNKVTEKGKDVELRCDPISGHTALYWYRQSLGQGLEFLIYFQGNSAPDKSGLPSDRFSAERTGGSVSTLTIQRTQQEDSAVYLCASSLDRKGSKLFFGSGTQLSVL.

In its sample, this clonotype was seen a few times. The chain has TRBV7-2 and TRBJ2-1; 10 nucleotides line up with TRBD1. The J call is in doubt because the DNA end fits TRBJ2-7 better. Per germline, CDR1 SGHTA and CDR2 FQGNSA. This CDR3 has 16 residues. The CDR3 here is CASSPDAGQGYNEQYF. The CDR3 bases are TGTGCCAGCAGCCCCGACGCGGGACAGGGGTACAATGAGCAGTACTTC.

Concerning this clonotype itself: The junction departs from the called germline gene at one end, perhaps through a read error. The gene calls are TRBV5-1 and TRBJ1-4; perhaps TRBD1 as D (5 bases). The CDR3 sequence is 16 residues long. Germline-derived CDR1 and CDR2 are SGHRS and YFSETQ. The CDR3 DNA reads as TGCGTCAGCAGCTCGCGGGACCCCCGAATGGGAGAAAAACTGTTTTTT. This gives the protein CVSSSRDPRMGEKLFF.

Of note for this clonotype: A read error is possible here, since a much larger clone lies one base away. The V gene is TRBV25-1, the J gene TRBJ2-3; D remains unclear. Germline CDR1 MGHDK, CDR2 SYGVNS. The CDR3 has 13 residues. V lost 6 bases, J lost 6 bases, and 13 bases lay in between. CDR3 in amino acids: CASRDRTADTQYF. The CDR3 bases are TGTGCCAGCAGGGACCGCACCGCGGATACGCAGTATTTT.

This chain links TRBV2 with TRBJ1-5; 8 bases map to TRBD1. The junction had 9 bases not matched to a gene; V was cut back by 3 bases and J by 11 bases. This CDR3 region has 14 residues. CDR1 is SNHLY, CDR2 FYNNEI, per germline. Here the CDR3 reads CASSEDRVKQSQHF. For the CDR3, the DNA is TGTGCCAGCAGTGAGGACAGGGTCAAACAGTCCCAGCATTTT.

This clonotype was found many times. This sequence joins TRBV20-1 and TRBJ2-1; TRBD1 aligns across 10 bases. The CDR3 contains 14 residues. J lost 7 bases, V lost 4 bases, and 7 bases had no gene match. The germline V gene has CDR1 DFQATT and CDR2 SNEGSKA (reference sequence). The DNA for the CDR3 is TGCAGTGCTACGACAGGGGGCAGGAGGAATGAGCAGTTCTTC. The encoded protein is CSATTGGRRNEQFF.

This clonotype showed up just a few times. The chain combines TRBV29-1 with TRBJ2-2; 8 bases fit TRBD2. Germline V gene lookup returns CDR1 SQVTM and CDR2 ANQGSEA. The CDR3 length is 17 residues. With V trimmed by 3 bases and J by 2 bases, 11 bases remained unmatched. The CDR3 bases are TGCAGCGTTGATTCATTCGACGGGGGGGGAAACACCGGGGAGCTGTTTTTT. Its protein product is CSVDSFDGGGNTGELFF.

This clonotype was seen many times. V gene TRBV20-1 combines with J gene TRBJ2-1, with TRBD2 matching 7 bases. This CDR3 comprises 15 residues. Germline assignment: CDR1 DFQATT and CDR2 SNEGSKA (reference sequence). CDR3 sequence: CSAAAAGSSYNEQFF. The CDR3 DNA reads TGCAGCGCTGCCGCAGCGGGGAGCTCCTACAATGAGCAGTTCTTC.

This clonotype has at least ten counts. CDR3 sequence reads: CAIKRDSVNTGELFF. The CDR3 nucleotides are TGTGCCATCAAGCGGGACAGCGTGAACACCGGGGAGCTGTTTTTT. The J gene is TRBJ2-2, the V gene TRBV10-3; D may correspond to TRBD1 or TRBD2 (7 bases each). The CDR3 sequence is 15 residues long. Germline V gene sequence: CDR1 ENHRY, CDR2 SYGVKD. V lost 7 bases and J lost 1, with 13 bases in between.

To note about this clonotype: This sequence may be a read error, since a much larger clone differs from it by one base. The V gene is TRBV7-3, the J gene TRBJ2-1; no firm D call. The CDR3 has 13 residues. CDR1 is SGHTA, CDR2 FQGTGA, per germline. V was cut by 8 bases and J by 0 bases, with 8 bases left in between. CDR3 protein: CASPSSSYNEQFF. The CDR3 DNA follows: TGTGCCAGCCCTTCGAGCTCCTACAATGAGCAGTTCTTC. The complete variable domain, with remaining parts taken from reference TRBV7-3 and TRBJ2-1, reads GAGVSQTPSNKVTEKGKYVELRCDPISGHTALYWYRQSLGQGPEFLIYFQGTGAADDSGLPNDRFFAVRPEGSVSTLKIQRTERGDSAVYLCASPSSSYNEQFFGPGTRLTVL.

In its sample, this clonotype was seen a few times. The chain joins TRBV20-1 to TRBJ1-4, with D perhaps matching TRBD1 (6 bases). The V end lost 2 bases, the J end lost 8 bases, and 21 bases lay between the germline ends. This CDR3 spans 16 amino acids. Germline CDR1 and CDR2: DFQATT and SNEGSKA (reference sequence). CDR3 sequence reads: CSARYSGGLSPEKLFF. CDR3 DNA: TGCAGTGCTAGATACTCTGGGGGGCTAAGTCCCGAAAAACTGTTTTTT.

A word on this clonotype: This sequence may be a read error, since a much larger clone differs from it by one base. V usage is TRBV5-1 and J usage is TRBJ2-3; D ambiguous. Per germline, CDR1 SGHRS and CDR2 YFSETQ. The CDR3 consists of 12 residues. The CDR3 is CASSSRTDMQYF. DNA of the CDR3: TGCGCCAGCAGCTCTCGCACAGATATGCAGTATTTT.

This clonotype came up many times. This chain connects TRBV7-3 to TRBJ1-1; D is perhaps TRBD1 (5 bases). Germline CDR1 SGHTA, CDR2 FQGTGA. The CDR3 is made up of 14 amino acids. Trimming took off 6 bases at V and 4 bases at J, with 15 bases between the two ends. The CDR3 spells CASRQNPGSTEAFF. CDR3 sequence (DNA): TGTGCCAGCAGACAAAATCCAGGGTCCACTGAAGCTTTCTTT.

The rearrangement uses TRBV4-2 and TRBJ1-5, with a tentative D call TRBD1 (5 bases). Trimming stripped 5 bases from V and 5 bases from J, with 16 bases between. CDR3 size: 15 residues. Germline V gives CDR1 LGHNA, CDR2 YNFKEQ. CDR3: CASSARPGPDQPQHF. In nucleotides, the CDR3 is TGTGCCAGCAGCGCGAGACCGGGACCTGATCAGCCCCAGCATTTT.

The CDR3 DNA reads TGTGCCAGCAGCCAAGGGAGGGGCGTCTACGAGCAGTACTTC. Translating gives CASSQGRGVYEQYF. V and J are TRBV3-1 and TRBJ2-7, with TRBD2 as a possible D gene (6 bases). This CDR3 is built from 14 residues. V shed 1 base and J shed 3 bases, with 10 bases lying between them. Germline V lookup: CDR1 LGHDT, CDR2 YNNKEL (reference sequence).

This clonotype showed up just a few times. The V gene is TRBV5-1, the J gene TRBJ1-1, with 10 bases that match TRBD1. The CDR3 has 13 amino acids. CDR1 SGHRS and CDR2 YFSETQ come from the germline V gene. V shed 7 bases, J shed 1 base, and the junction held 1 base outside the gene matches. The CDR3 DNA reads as TGCGCCAGCGGGGACAGGGGGAACACTGAAGCTTTCTTT. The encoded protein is CASGDRGNTEAFF.

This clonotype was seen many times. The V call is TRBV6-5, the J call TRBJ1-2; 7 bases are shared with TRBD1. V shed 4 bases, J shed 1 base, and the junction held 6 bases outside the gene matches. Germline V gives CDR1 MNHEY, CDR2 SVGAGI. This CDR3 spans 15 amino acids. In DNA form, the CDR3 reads TGTGCCAGCAGTTTGGGACAGACCCTTAACTATGGCTACACCTTC. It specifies CASSLGQTLNYGYTF.

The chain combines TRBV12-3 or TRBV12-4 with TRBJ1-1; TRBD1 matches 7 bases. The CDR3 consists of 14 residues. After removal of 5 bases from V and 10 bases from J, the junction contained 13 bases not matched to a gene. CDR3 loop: CASSPPPGGTGAFF. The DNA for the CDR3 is TGTGCCAGCAGTCCCCCTCCAGGGGGGACGGGAGCTTTCTTT.

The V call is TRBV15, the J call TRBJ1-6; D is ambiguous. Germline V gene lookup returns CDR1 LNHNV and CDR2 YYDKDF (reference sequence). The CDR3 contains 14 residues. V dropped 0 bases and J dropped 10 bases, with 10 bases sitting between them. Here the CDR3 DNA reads TGTGCCACCAGCAGAGAAGGCTCGGGGTCACCCCTCCACTTT. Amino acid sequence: CATSREGSGSPLHF.

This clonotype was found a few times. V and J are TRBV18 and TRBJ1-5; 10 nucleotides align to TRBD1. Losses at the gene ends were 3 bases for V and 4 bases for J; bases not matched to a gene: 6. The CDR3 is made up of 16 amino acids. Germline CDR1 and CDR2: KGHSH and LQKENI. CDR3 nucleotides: TGTGCCAGCTCACCCCCGGGACAGGGGCCGAATCAGCCCCAGCATTTT. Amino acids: CASSPPGQGPNQPQHF.

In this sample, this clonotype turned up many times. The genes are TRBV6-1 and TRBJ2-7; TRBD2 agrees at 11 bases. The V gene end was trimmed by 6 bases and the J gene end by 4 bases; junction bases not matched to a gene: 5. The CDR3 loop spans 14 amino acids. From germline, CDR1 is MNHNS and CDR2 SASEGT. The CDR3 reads CASRDGTSGYEQYF. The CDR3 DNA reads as TGTGCCAGCAGGGACGGGACTAGCGGTTACGAGCAGTACTTC.

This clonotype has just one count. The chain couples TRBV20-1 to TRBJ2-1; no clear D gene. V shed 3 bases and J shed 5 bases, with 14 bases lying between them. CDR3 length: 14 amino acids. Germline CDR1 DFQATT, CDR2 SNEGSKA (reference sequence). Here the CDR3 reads CSASRGSSNNEQFF. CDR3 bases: TGCAGTGCTAGCCGCGGTAGCAGTAACAATGAGCAGTTCTTC.

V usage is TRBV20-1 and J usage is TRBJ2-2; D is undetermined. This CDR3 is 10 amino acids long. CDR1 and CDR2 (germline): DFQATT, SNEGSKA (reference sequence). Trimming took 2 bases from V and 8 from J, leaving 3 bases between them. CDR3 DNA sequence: TGCAGTGCTAGAAAAGGGGAGCTGTTTTTT. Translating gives CSARKGELFF.

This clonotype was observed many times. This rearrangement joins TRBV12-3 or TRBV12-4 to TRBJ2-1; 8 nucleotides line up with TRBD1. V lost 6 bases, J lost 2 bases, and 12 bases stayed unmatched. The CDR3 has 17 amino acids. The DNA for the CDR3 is TGTGCCAGCAGGGATCGGACAGGGCAGGAACCCTACAATGAGCAGTTCTTC. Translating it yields CASRDRTGQEPYNEQFF.

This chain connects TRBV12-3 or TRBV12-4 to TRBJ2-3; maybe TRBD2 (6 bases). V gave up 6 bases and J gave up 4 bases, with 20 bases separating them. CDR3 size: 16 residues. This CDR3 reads CASRAPDGGSADTQYF. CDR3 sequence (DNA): TGTGCCAGCAGGGCCCCCGACGGAGGGAGCGCAGATACGCAGTATTTT.

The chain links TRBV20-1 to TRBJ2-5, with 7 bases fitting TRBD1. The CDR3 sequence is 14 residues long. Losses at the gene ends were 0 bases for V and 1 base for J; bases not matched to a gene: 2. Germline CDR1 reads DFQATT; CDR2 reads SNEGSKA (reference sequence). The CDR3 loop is CSARDGTVQETQYF. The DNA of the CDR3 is TGCAGTGCTAGAGATGGGACAGTCCAAGAGACCCAGTACTTC.

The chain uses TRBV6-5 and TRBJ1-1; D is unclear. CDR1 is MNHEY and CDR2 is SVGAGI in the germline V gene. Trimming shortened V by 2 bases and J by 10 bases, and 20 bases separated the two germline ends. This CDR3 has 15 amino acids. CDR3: CASSYSTGVRDGAFF. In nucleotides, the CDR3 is TGTGCCAGCAGTTACAGTACCGGGGTGAGGGATGGAGCTTTCTTT.